A selection of T cell receptor beta chains follows, all from one sample in a study of blood T cell repertoires in COVID-19. Sequencing used immunoSEQ multiplex PCR; TCRdb keeps in-frame clones, though not all of them. The sample lists approximately 280,000 clones; around 84% were seen once. The sample was PBMCs or T cells enriched from blood (not recorded which). Receptors originate from a woman aged 45-65 years who had recovered from COVID-19. The CDR3 runs from the conserved cysteine through the conserved F or W. D genes are given only for firm matches. Not all rows give a size; the values are once, few, many and, for expanded clones, a class.

j_call v_call clone_size d_call cdr3_aa cdr3_nt
TRBJ1-5 TRBV30 NA NA CAWSRQGNQPQHF TGTGCCTGGAGTCGGCAGGGCAATCAGCCCCAGCATTTT
TRBJ1-2 TRBV3-1/TRBV3-2 NA NA CASSPQHRASGYTF TGTGCCAGCAGCCCACAACACAGGGCGTCTGGCTACACCTTC
TRBJ2-7 TRBV19 NA TRBD2 CATRLAREQYF TGTGCCACTAGACTAGCGAGGGAGCAGTACTTC
TRBJ2-7 TRBV2 few TRBD1 CASIGQGAAEQYF TGTGCCAGCATTGGACAGGGGGCGGCCGAGCAGTACTTC
TRBJ1-5 TRBV7-8 NA NA CASSLAGKVNQPQHF TGTGCCAGCAGCTTAGCGGGCAAGGTCAATCAGCCCCAGCATTTT
TRBJ2-2 TRBV6-4 NA NA CASSVTYGTSITGELFF TGTGCCAGCAGTGTCACTTATGGGACAAGCATCACCGGGGAGCTGTTTTTT
TRBJ1-1 TRBV27 NA NA CASSYTVDTEAFF TGTGCCAGCAGTTATACGGTTGACACTGAAGCTTTCTTT
TRBJ1-2 TRBV20-1 NA TRBD1 CSASSGTGNGYTF TGCAGTGCTAGTTCCGGGACAGGGAATGGCTACACCTTC
TRBJ1-4 TRBV12-3/TRBV12-4 NA NA CASSWTVNEKLFF TGTGCCAGCAGTTGGACAGTAAATGAAAAACTGTTTTTT
TRBJ1-5 TRBV6-5 NA TRBD1 CASSSRDRRNQPQHF TGTGCCAGCAGTTCCCGGGACAGACGCAATCAGCCCCAGCATTTT
TRBJ2-1 TRBV29-1 NA NA CSVANPDTSYNEQFF TGCAGCGTCGCAAATCCGGACACATCCTACAATGAGCAGTTCTTC
TRBJ1-2 TRBV27 NA NA CASSGAGRDGGYTF TGTGCCAGCAGTGGCGCAGGGAGGGATGGTGGCTACACCTTC
TRBJ2-5 TRBV5-1 NA TRBD2 CASSVSGGVSKETQYF TGCGCCAGCAGCGTTAGCGGGGGGGTTTCCAAAGAGACCCAGTACTTC
TRBJ1-1 TRBV5-6 NA TRBD1 CASSLPGQEREAFF TGTGCCAGCAGCCTCCCGGGACAGGAACGGGAAGCTTTCTTT
TRBJ2-5 TRBV15 NA NA CATSRDNQETQYF TGTGCCACCAGCAGAGATAATCAAGAGACCCAGTACTTC
TRBJ2-1 TRBV5-1 NA TRBD2 CASSPGLAGVFGEQFF TGCGCCAGCAGCCCGGGACTAGCGGGGGTATTTGGTGAGCAGTTCTTC
TRBJ2-7 TRBV5-1 NA NA CASSLASGTYEQYF TGCGCCAGCAGCTTGGCCTCCGGGACCTACGAGCAGTACTTC
TRBJ2-1 TRBV11-2 NA TRBD2 CASSLVSSGANEQFF TGTGCCAGCAGCTTAGTGTCTAGCGGGGCTAATGAGCAGTTCTTC
TRBJ2-4 TRBV2 NA NA CASSVLASSKNIQYF TGTGCCAGCAGTGTTCTAGCGTCTAGCAAAAACATTCAGTACTTC
TRBJ1-4 TRBV30 NA NA CAWSSNQQVRFF TGTGCCTGGAGTTCCAATCAGCAGGTCAGGTTTTTT
TRBJ1-1 TRBV12-3/TRBV12-4 NA NA CASSLGPNTEAFF TGTGCCAGCAGTTTAGGGCCGAACACTGAAGCTTTCTTT
TRBJ2-7 TRBV28 NA TRBD2 CASGLAGDYEQYF TGTGCCAGCGGGCTAGCGGGGGACTACGAGCAGTACTTC
TRBJ1-5 TRBV19 NA NA CASSSGQSFNRTQHF TGTGCCAGTAGTAGTGGGCAGTCATTTAATCGGACCCAGCATTTT
TRBJ1-5 TRBV15 NA NA CATSRDRSGNQPQHF TGTGCCACCAGCAGAGACAGATCGGGTAATCAGCCCCAGCATTTT
TRBJ1-4 TRBV19 NA TRBD1 CASSRTGVSTVGEKLFF TGTGCCAGTAGCCGGACAGGGGTGTCGACGGTGGGTGAAAAACTGTTTTTT
TRBJ1-2 TRBV4-2 NA NA CASSQDSGGGYTF TGTGCCAGCAGCCAAGATTCGGGGGGTGGCTACACCTTC
TRBJ2-7 TRBV20-1 NA NA CSASIQQGSEQYF TGCAGTGCTAGTATTCAACAGGGCTCCGAGCAGTACTTC
TRBJ1-1 TRBV18 NA NA CASSPSGGSMNTEAFF TGTGCCAGCTCACCCTCGGGGGGAAGCATGAACACTGAAGCTTTCTTT
TRBJ1-1 TRBV12-5 few NA CASGLSVNTEAFF TGTGCTAGTGGTTTATCCGTGAACACTGAAGCTTTCTTT
TRBJ1-1 TRBV30 NA NA CAWSAVGGRYTEAFF TGTGCCTGGAGTGCCGTGGGGGGGCGGTACACTGAAGCTTTCTTT
TRBJ2-1 TRBV25-1 NA TRBD1 CASSVKTGGYNEQFF TGTGCCAGCAGTGTCAAAACAGGGGGATACAATGAGCAGTTCTTC
TRBJ1-1 TRBV30 NA NA CAWSDTRAEAFF TGTGCCTGGAGCGACACACGAGCTGAAGCTTTCTTT
TRBJ1-3 TRBV30 NA TRBD1 CAWSVGQGNTIYF TGTGCCTGGAGTGTGGGACAGGGAAACACCATATATTTT
TRBJ2-5 TRBV5-1 NA TRBD2 CASSPPGLAGETQYF TGCGCCAGCAGCCCTCCGGGACTAGCTGGGGAGACCCAGTACTTC
TRBJ2-7 TRBV27 NA NA CASKSTGALASYEQYF TGTGCCAGCAAATCCACCGGCGCCCTAGCGTCCTACGAGCAGTACTTC